The 18 T cell receptor beta chains listed next were all sequenced from one sample in a study of cytomegalovirus exposure and HLA in healthy donors. TCRdb's table, derived via immunoSEQ multiplex PCR, lists solely in-frame clones and lacks some. The sample has about 280,000 clones; roughly 90% are singletons. Source material: PBMCs. Receptors originate from a woman under 30 in good health and CMV-seronegative.

The chain is built from TRBV29-1 and TRBJ1-1; 8 bases are a match to TRBD1. The germline V gene has CDR1 SQVTM and CDR2 ANQGSEA. CDR3 length: 12 amino acids. J was trimmed by 4 bases and V by 4 bases; bases with no gene match: 2. Here the CDR3 DNA reads TGCAGCGTTGGACAGGGGAGCACTGAAGCTTTCTTT. Protein product: CSVGQGSTEAFF. The full variable domain, in which reference TRBV29-1 and TRBJ1-1 provide the parts outside the CDR3, is SAVISQKPSRDICQRGTSLTIQCQVDSQVTMMFWYRQQPGQSLTLIATANQGSEATYESGFVIDKFPISRPNLTFSTLTVSNMSPEDSSIYLCSVGQGSTEAFFGQGTRLTVV.

The gene calls are TRBV27 and TRBJ1-4; 8 nucleotides line up with TRBD1. Trimming took 2 bases from V and 7 from J; bases not matched to a gene: 9. Germline CDR1 and CDR2: MNHEY and SMNVEV (reference sequence). There are 16 residues in the CDR3. The CDR3 DNA follows: TGTGCCAGCAGTTTAAATGAGGACAGGGAGTTTGAAAAACTGTTTTTT. Protein: CASSLNEDREFEKLFF.

The chain employs TRBV27 and TRBJ2-3, with TRBD2 matching 10 bases. This CDR3 is 15 amino acids long. Looked up from germline, CDR1 is MNHEY and CDR2 is SMNVEV (reference sequence). V was clipped by 3 bases and J by 3 bases; unmatched bases: 3. The CDR3 DNA reads as TGTGCCAGCAGTTTCGCTAGCGGGAGTACAGATACGCAGTATTTT. The encoded protein is CASSFASGSTDTQYF.

The chain recombines TRBV27 with TRBJ2-7; 8 nucleotides line up with TRBD2. This CDR3 is built from 14 residues. V lost 5 bases to trimming and J lost 4 bases; unmatched junction nucleotides: 7. Germline V CDR1 and CDR2: MNHEY, SMNVEV (reference sequence). Written as DNA, the CDR3 is TGTGCCAGCAGTCCCAGCGGGAGTGGATACGAGCAGTACTTC. It codes for CASSPSGSGYEQYF.

In this sample, this clone turned up once. This sequence joins TRBV7-3 and TRBJ1-1, with D possibly matching TRBD1 (6 bases). Germline values: CDR1 SGHTA, CDR2 FQGTGA. The CDR3 is 13 amino acids. V lost 2 bases, J lost 4 bases, and 8 bases lay in between. Written as DNA, the CDR3 is TGTGCCAGCAGCTTAGCGACAGGCACTGAAGCTTTCTTT. This gives the protein CASSLATGTEAFF.

The gene calls are TRBV6-1 and TRBJ2-7; 8 nucleotides agree with TRBD1. Germline assignment: CDR1 MNHNS and CDR2 SASEGT. This CDR3 has 14 amino acids. V was clipped by 8 bases and J by 4 bases; unmatched bases: 10. The DNA of the CDR3 is TGTGCCAGCCAATTCTACAGGGGGAATTACGAGCAGTACTTC. Translating gives CASQFYRGNYEQYF.

This clone was seen only once. V and J are TRBV7-8 and TRBJ2-1; D is possibly TRBD1 (6 bases). V lost 6 bases and J lost 0, with 12 bases in between. Germline loops: CDR1 SGHVS, CDR2 FQNEAQ. This CDR3 contains 15 residues. The CDR3 region has the DNA TGTGCCAGCAGGCCAGGGGTTAGCTCCTACAATGAGCAGTTCTTC. Translation gives CASRPGVSSYNEQFF.

The J gene is TRBJ2-7, the V gene TRBV28, with 7 bases identical to TRBD2. Per the germline V gene, CDR1 is MDHEN and CDR2 is SYDVKM. Trimming cost V 1 base and J 4 bases; bases outside gene matches: 7. This CDR3 is 15 amino acids long. This CDR3 is CASSLLLMGGYEQYF. The CDR3 coding sequence is TGTGCCAGCAGTTTATTGTTGATGGGGGGGTACGAGCAGTACTTC.

This chain links TRBV28 with TRBJ2-7; possible D gene TRBD2, 6 bases. Germline V gene data show CDR1 as MDHEN and CDR2 as SYDVKM. The V gene lost 2 bases and the J gene lost 5 bases, with 16 bases spanning the gap. The CDR3 runs to 15 residues. CDR3 loop: CASSLGRNLWDEQYF. The CDR3 DNA is TGTGCCAGCAGTTTAGGGAGGAACCTCTGGGACGAGCAGTACTTC.

The V gene is TRBV5-6, the J gene TRBJ2-7; 7 bases are a match to TRBD2. Germline CDR1 SGHDT, CDR2 YYEEEE. With V trimmed by 4 bases and J by 4 bases, 5 bases remained unmatched. The CDR3 has 13 amino acids. The CDR3 is CASSHYSGYEQYF. DNA of the CDR3: TGTGCCAGCAGCCACTATAGCGGGTACGAGCAGTACTTC.

The chain has TRBV6-6 and TRBJ2-4; 8 positions agree with TRBD1. CDR1 is MNHNY and CDR2 is SVGAGI in the germline V gene (reference sequence). The CDR3 extends over 16 amino acids. Trimming cost V 2 bases and J 1 base; bases outside gene matches: 4. The DNA for the CDR3 is TGTGCCAGCAGTTACGCCCAGGGGGCGGCCAAAAACATTCAGTACTTC. Translated, it gives CASSYAQGAAKNIQYF.

V and J are TRBV5-6 and TRBJ2-7, with 9 bases aligning to TRBD2. Germline V gene data show CDR1 as SGHDT and CDR2 as YYEEEE. The CDR3 is 14 amino acids. The J segment lost 3 bases and the V segment lost 4 bases, leaving 5 bases of the junction unmatched. CDR3 in amino acids: CASSVLAGNYEQYF. In DNA form, the CDR3 reads TGTGCCAGCAGCGTCCTAGCGGGAAACTACGAGCAGTACTTC.

The chain combines TRBV19 with TRBJ1-2, with 7 bases lining up with TRBD1. The germline CDR1 and CDR2 sequences are LNHDA and SQIVND (reference sequence). J was trimmed by 7 bases and V by 5 bases; bases with no gene match: 7. CDR3 length: 13 amino acids. The CDR3 coding sequence is TGTGCCAGTAGTGGGCAGGGGGATAGTGGCTACACCTTC. Protein product: CASSGQGDSGYTF.

The CDR3 region is CASSVEAGENTIYF. In DNA, the CDR3 is TGTGCCAGCAGCGTAGAGGCTGGGGAGAACACCATATATTTT. The rearrangement joins TRBV9 to TRBJ1-3; no firm D call. V was trimmed by 0 bases and J by 7 bases, leaving 11 bases between them. The CDR3 runs 14 residues. Germline V gives CDR1 SGDLS, CDR2 YYNGEE.

This chain joins TRBV6-5 and TRBJ1-3; tentative D call: TRBD1 (5 bases). Deletions cut 6 bases from V and 0 bases from J, with 9 bases between. The CDR3 has 14 residues. Germline CDR1 and CDR2: MNHEY and SVGAGI. The CDR3 is CASRDSFSGNTIYF. The CDR3 nucleotides read TGTGCCAGCAGAGACAGCTTCTCTGGAAACACCATATATTTT.

The chain uses TRBV9 and TRBJ1-1; TRBD1 agrees at 7 bases. The germline V gene has CDR1 SGDLS and CDR2 YYNGEE. The CDR3 covers 14 residues. Trimming cost V 4 bases and J 0 bases; bases outside gene matches: 3. CDR3 in DNA: TGTGCCAGCAGCTCACAGGGGATGAACACTGAAGCTTTCTTT. Translated: CASSSQGMNTEAFF.

This chain links TRBV2 with TRBJ2-1; tentative D call: TRBD2 (5 bases). V shed 6 bases and J shed 10 bases, with 7 bases lying between them. The germline gives CDR1 SNHLY, CDR2 FYNNEI. This CDR3 is 10 amino acids long. The CDR3 sequence is CASSGVEQFF. The CDR3 DNA reads TGTGCCAGCAGCGGGGTGGAGCAGTTCTTC.

The chain couples TRBV6-5 to TRBJ2-7, with 7 bases fitting TRBD1. Trimming cost V 4 bases and J 0 bases; bases outside gene matches: 6. This CDR3 is 15 amino acids long. Germline V gene lookup returns CDR1 MNHEY and CDR2 SVGAGI. CDR3 amino acids: CASSLGTALSYEQYF. CDR3 nucleotide sequence: TGTGCCAGCAGTTTAGGGACAGCCCTCTCCTACGAGCAGTACTTC.